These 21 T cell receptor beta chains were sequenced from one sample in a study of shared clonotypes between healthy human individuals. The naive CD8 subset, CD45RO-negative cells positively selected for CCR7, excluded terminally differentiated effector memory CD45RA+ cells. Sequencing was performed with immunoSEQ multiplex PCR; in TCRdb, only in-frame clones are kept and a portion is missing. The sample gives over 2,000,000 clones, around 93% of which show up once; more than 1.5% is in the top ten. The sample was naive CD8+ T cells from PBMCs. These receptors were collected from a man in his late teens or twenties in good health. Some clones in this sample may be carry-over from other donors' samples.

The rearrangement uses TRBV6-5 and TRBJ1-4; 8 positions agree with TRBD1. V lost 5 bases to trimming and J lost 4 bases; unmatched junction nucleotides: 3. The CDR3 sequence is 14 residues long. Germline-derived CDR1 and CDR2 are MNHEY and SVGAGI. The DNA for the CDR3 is TGTGCCAGCAGTGAGGACAGGGTTAATGAAAAACTGTTTTTT. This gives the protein CASSEDRVNEKLFF.

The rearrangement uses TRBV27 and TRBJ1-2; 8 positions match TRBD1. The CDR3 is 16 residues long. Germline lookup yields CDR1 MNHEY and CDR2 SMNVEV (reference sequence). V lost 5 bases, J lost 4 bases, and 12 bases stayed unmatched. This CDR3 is CASSPSTGEQIYGYTF. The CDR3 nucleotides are TGTGCCAGCAGTCCGTCGACAGGGGAACAGATCTATGGCTACACCTTC.

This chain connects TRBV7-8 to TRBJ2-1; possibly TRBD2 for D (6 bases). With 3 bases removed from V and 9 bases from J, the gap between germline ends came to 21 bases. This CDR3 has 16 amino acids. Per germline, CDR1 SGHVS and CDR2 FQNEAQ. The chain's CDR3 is CASSFVERLVTGEQFF. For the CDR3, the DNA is TGTGCCAGCAGCTTCGTTGAGAGACTAGTGACGGGTGAGCAGTTCTTC.

The CDR3 DNA reads as TGTGCCAGTAAGTGGGGGGCCGGCAATCAGCCCCAGCATTTT. The encoded protein is CASKWGAGNQPQHF. V usage is TRBV19 and J usage is TRBJ1-5; the D gene is possibly TRBD1 (6 bases). Trimming shortened V by 7 bases and J by 2 bases, and 12 bases separated the two germline ends. Germline CDR1 and CDR2: LNHDA and SQIVND (reference sequence). The CDR3 has 14 residues. The variable domain in full, completed from reference TRBV19 and TRBJ1-5, reads DGGITQSPKYLFRKEGQNVTLSCEQNLNHDAMYWYRQDPGQGLRLIYYSQIVNDFQKGDIAEGYSVSREKKESFPLTVTSAQKNPTAFYLCASKWGAGNQPQHFGDGTRLSIL.

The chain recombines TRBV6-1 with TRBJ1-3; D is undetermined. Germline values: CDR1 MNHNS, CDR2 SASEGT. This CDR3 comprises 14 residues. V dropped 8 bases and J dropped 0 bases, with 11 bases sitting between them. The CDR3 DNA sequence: TGTGCCAGCCACAGTTGGGTCTCTGGAAACACCATATATTTT. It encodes CASHSWVSGNTIYF.

The CDR3 DNA sequence: TGCGCCAGCAGCCAAGATGGGACTACCCAGTTCTTC. It is translated as CASSQDGTTQFF. The rearrangement joins TRBV4-3 to TRBJ2-1, with 7 bases aligning to TRBD2. The V segment lost 0 bases and the J segment 13 bases; nucleotides outside the gene matches: 3. In germline, CDR1 is LGHNA, CDR2 YSLEER. The CDR3 spans 12 residues.

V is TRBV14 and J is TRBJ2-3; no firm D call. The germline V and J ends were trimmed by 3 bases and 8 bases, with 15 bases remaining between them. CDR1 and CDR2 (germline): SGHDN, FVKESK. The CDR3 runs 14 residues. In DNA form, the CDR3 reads TGTGCCAGCAGCCAGGCCGCCCGTTTAGGTACGCAGTATTTT. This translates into CASSQAARLGTQYF.

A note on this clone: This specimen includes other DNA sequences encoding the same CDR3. The CDR3 spells CASRLGYEQYF. The CDR3 region has the DNA TGTGCCAGCAGGCTGGGTTACGAGCAGTACTTC. V and J are TRBV27 and TRBJ2-7; the D is unclear. Trimming stripped 6 bases from V and 4 bases from J, with 7 bases between. The CDR3 totals 11 residues. CDR1 MNHEY and CDR2 SMNVEV come from the germline V gene (reference sequence).

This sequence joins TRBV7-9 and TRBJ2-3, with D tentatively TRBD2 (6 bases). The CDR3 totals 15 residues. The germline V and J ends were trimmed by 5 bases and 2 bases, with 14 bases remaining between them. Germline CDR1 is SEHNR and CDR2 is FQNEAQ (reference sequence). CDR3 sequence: CASSPGALDTDTQYF. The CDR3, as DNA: TGTGCCAGCAGCCCGGGAGCGTTAGACACAGATACGCAGTATTTT.

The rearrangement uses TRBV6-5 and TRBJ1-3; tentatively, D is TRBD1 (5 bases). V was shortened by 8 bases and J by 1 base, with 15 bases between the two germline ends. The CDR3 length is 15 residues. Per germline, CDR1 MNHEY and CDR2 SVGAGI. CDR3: CASSKSRGSGNTIYF. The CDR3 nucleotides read TGTGCCAGCTCGAAAAGCCGGGGGTCTGGAAACACCATATATTTT.

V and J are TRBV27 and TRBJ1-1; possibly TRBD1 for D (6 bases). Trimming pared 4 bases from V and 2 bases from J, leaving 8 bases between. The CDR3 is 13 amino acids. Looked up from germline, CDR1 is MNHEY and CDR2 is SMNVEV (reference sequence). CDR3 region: CASSWGHNTEAFF. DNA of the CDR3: TGTGCCAGCAGTTGGGGGCACAACACTGAAGCTTTCTTT.

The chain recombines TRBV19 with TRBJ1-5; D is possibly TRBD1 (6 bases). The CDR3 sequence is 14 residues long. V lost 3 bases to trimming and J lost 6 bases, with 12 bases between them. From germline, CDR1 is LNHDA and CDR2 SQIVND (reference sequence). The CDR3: CASSIYDRFQPQHF. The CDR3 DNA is TGTGCCAGTAGTATCTATGACAGGTTTCAGCCCCAGCATTTT.

DNA for the CDR3: TGTGCCAGCAGTTTAGTTTTTGAAGGGGCAGGGGAGGACACTGAAGCTTTCTTT. Translation gives CASSLVFEGAGEDTEAFF. The rearrangement links TRBV28 to TRBJ1-1, with a possible D match to TRBD1 (6 bases). This CDR3 has 18 amino acids. Trimming stripped 2 bases from V and 3 bases from J, with 22 bases between. From germline, CDR1 is MDHEN and CDR2 SYDVKM.

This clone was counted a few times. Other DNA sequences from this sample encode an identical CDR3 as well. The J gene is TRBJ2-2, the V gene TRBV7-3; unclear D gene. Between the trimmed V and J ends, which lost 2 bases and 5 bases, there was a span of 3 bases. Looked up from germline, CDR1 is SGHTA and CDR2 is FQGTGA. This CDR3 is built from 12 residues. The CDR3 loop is CASSLGTGELFF. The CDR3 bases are TGTGCCAGCAGCTTAGGGACCGGGGAGCTGTTTTTT.

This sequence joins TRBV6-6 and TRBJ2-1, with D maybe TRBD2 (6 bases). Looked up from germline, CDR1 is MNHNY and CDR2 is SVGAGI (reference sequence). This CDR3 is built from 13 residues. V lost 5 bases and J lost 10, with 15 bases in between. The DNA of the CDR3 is TGTGCCAGCAGTCTAGGCGGGGCTGGGGAGCAGTTCTTC. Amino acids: CASSLGGAGEQFF.

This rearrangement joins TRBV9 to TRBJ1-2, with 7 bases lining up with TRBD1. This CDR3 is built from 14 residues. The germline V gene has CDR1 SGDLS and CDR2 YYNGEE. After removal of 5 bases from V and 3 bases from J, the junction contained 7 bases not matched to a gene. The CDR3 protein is CASRETGSDYGYTF. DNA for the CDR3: TGTGCCAGCAGGGAGACAGGGTCCGACTATGGCTACACCTTC.

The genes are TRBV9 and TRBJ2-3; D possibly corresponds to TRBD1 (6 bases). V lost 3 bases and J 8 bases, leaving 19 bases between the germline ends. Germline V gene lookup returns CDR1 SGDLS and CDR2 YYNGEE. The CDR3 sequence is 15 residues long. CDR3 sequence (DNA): TGTGCCAGCAGCGAAGGGGGTTCGGCCCCAGGTACGCAGTATTTT. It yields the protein CASSEGGSAPGTQYF.

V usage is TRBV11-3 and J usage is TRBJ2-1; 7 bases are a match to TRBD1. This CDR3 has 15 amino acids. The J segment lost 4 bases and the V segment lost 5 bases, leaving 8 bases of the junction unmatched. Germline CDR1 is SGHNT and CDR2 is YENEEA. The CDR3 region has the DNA TGTGCCAGCAGCCCCGACAGGGCTTTATACAATGAGCAGTTCTTC. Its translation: CASSPDRALYNEQFF.

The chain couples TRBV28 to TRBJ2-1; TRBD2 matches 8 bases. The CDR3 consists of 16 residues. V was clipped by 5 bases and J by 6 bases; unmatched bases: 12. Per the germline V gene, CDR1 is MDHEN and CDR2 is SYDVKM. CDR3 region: CASSTRGGKGSNEQFF. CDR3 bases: TGTGCCAGCAGTACCCGCGGGGGGAAGGGGAGCAATGAGCAGTTCTTC.

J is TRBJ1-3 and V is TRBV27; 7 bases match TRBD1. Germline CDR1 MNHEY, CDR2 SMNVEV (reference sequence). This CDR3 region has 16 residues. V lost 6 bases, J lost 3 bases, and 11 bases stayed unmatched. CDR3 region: CASRPTGSLSGNTIYF. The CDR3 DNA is TGTGCCAGCAGACCGACAGGGTCTTTAAGTGGAAACACCATATATTTT.

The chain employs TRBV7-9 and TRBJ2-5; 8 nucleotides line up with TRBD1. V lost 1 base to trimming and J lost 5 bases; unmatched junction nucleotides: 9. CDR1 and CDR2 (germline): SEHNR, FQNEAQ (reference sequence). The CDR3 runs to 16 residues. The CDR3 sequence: CASSLVTGQGWETQYF. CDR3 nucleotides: TGTGCCAGCAGCTTAGTCACAGGACAGGGCTGGGAGACCCAGTACTTC.